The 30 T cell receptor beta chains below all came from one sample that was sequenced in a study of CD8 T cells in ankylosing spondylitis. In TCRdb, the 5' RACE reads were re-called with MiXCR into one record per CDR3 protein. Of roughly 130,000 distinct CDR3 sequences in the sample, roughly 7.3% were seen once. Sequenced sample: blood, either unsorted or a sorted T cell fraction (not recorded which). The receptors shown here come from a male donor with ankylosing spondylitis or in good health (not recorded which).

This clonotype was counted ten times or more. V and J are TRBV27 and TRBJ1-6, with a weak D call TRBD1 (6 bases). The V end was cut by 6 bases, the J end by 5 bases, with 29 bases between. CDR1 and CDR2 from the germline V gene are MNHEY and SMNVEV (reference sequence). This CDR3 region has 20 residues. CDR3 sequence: CASRTALILGQHLNNSPLHF. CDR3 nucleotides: TGTGCCAGCAGGACCGCACTCATCCTCGGACAGCACTTAAATAATTCACCCCTCCACTTT.

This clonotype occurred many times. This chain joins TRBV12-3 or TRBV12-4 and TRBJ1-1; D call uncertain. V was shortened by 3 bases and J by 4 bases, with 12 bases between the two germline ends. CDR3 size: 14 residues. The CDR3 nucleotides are TGTGCCAGCAGTTTCTCACAGCGAAGCACTGAAGCTTTCTTT. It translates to CASSFSQRSTEAFF.

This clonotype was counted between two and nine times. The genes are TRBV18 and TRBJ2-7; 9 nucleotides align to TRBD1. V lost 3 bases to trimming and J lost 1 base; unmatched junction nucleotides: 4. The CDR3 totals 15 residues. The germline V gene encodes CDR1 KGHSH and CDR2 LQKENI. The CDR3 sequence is CASSPGQGISYEQYF. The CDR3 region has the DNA TGTGCCAGCTCACCGGGACAGGGCATATCCTACGAGCAGTACTTC. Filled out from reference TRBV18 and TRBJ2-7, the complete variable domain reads NAGVMQNPRHLVRRRGQEARLRCSPMKGHSHVYWYRQLPEEGLKFMVYLQKENIIDESGMPKERFSAEFPKEGPSILRIQQVVRGDSAAYFCASSPGQGISYEQYFGPGTRLTVT.

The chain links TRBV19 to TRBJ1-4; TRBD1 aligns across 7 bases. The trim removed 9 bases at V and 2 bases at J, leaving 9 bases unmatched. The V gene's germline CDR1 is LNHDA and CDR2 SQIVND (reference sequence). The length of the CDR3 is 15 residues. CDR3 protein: CARSQTGETNEKLFF. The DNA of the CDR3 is TGTGCCAGATCCCAAACAGGGGAGACTAATGAAAAACTGTTTTTT.

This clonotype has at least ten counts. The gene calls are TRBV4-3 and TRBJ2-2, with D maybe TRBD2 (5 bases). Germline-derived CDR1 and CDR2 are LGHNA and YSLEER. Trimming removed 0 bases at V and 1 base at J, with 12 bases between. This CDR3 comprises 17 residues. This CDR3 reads CASSQDRLHKNTGELFF. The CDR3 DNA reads TGCGCCAGCAGCCAAGATCGACTACACAAGAACACCGGGGAGCTGTTTTTT.

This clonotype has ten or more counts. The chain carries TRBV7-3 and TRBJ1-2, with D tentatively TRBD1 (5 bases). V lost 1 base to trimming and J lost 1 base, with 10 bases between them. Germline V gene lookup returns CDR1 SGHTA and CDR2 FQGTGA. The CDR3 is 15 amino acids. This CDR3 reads CASSLRGRDNYGYTF. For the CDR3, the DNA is TGTGCCAGCAGCTTAAGGGGCAGGGATAACTATGGCTACACCTTC.

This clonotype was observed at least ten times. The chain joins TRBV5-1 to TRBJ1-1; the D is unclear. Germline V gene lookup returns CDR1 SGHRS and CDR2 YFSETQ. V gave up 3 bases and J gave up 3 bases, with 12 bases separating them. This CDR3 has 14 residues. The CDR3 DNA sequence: TGCGCCAGCAGCTCGTTATCCCTGGACACTGAAGCTTTCTTT. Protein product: CASSSLSLDTEAFF.

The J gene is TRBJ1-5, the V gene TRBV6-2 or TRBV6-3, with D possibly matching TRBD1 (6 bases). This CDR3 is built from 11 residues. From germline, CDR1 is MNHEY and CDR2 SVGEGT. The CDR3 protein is CAAGGEQPQHF. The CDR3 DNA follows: TGTGCTGCGGGGGGCGAACAGCCCCAGCATTTT.

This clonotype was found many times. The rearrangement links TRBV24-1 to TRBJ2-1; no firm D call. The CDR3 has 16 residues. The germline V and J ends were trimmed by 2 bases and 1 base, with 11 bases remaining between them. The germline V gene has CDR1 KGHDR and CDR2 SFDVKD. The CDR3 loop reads CATSDSRAKSYNEQFF. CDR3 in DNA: TGTGCCACCAGTGATTCTCGGGCAAAATCCTACAATGAGCAGTTCTTC.

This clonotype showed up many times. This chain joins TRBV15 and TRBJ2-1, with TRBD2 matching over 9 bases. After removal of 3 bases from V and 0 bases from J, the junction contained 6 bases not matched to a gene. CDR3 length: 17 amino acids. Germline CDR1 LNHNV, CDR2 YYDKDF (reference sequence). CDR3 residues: CATSRQTSGFSYNEQFF. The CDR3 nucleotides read TGTGCCACCAGCAGGCAGACTAGCGGATTCTCCTACAATGAGCAGTTCTTC.

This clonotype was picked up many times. The CDR3 DNA sequence: TGCGCCAGCTCCTTTCAGGTCGGGCTCTACGAGCAGTACTTC. Translating gives CASSFQVGLYEQYF. The chain joins TRBV5-1 to TRBJ2-7, with D uncertain. Germline assignment: CDR1 SGHRS and CDR2 YFSETQ. V was cut by 7 bases and J by 3 bases, with 17 bases left in between. This CDR3 region has 14 residues.

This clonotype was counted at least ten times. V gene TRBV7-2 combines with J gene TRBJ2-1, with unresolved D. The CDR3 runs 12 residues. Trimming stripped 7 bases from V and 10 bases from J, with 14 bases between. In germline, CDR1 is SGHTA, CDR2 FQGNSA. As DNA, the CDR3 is TGTGCCAGCACCTTGTTGGCGCCCGAGCAGTTCTTC. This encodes CASTLLAPEQFF.

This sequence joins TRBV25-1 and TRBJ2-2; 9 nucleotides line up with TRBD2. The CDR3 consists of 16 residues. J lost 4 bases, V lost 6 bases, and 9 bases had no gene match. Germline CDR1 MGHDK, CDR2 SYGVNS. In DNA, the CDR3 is TGTGCCAGCAGCGACCCCGGGACTAGCACCACCGGGGAGCTGTTTTTT. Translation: CASSDPGTSTTGELFF.

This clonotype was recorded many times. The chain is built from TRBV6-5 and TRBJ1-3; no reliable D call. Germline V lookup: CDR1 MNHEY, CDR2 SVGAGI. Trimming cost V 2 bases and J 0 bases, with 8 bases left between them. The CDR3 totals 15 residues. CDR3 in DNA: TGTGCCAGCAGTTACGACACGAGCTCTGGAAACACCATATATTTT. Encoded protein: CASSYDTSSGNTIYF.

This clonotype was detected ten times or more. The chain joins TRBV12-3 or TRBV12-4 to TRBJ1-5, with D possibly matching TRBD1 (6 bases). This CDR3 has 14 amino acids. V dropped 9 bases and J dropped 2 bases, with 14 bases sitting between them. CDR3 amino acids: CASRTGGRNQPQHF. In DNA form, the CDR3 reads TGTGCCAGTCGGACCGGGGGCCGCAATCAGCCCCAGCATTTT.

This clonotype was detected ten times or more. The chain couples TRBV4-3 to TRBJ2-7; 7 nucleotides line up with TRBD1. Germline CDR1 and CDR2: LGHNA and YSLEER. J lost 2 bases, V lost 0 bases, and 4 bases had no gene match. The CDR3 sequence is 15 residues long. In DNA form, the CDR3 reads TGCGCCAGCAGCCAAGATTTGAGGGGGCCCTACGAGCAGTACTTC. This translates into CASSQDLRGPYEQYF.

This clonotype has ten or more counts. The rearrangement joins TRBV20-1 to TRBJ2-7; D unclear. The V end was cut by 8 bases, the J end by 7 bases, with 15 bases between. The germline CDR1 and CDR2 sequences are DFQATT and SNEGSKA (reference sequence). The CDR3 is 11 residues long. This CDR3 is CSRGVPREQYF. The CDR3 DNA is TGCAGTCGCGGAGTACCGAGGGAGCAGTACTTC.

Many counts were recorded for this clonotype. The CDR3 nucleotides read TGTGCCACCAGCAGGGACCTCGGGACAGGGCGCACCGGGGAGCTGTTTTTT. The encoded protein is CATSRDLGTGRTGELFF. The rearrangement links TRBV15 to TRBJ2-2; 9 nucleotides match TRBD1. V gave up 3 bases and J gave up 4 bases; unmatched junction bases: 9. The CDR3 runs to 17 residues. Per the germline V gene, CDR1 is LNHNV and CDR2 is YYDKDF (reference sequence).

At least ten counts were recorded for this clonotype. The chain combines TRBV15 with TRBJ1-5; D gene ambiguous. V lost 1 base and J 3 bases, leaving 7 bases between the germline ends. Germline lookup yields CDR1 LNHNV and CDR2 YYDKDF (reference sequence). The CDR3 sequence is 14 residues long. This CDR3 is CATSRVGVNQPQHF. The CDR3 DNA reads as TGTGCCACCAGCAGAGTTGGCGTCAATCAGCCCCAGCATTTT.

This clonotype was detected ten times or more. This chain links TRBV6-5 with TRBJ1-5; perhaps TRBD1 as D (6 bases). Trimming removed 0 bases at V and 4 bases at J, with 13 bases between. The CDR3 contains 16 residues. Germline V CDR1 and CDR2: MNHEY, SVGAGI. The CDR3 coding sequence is TGTGCCAGCAGTTACTCGGGCAGGGGCCTAAATCAGCCCCAGCATTTT. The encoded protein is CASSYSGRGLNQPQHF.

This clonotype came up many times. As DNA, the CDR3 is TGTGCCAGCAGCTTAGCGCCCTGGGCTAGCGGCTCCTACGAGCAGTACTTC. Translated, it gives CASSLAPWASGSYEQYF. The chain links TRBV7-2 to TRBJ2-7; 7 bases are a match to TRBD2. Germline values: CDR1 SGHTA, CDR2 FQGNSA. V lost 0 bases, J lost 0 bases, and 8 bases stayed unmatched. This CDR3 comprises 17 residues.

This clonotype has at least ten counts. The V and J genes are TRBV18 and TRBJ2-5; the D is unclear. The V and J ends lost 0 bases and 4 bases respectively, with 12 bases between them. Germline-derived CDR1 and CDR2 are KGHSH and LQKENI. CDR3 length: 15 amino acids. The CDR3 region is CASSPPTGVRETQYF. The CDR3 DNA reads TGTGCCAGCTCACCACCAACTGGAGTGCGAGAGACCCAGTACTTC.

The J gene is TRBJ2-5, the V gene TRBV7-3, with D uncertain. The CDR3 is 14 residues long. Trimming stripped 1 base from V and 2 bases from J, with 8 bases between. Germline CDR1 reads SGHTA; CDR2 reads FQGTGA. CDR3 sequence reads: CASSLSPNQETQYF. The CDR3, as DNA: TGTGCCAGCAGCTTAAGTCCTAATCAAGAGACCCAGTACTTC.

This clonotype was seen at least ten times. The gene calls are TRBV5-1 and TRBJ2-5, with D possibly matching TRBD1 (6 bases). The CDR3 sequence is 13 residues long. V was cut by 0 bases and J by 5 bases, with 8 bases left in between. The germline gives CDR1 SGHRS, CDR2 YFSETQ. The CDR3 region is CASSLGQAETQYF. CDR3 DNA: TGCGCCAGCAGCTTGGGACAGGCGGAGACCCAGTACTTC.

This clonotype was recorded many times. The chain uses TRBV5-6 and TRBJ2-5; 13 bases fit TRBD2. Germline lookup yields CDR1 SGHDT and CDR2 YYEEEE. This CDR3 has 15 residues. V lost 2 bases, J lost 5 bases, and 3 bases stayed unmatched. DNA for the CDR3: TGTGCCAGCAGCTTCGGACTAGCGGGGGTGGAGACCCAGTACTTC. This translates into CASSFGLAGVETQYF.

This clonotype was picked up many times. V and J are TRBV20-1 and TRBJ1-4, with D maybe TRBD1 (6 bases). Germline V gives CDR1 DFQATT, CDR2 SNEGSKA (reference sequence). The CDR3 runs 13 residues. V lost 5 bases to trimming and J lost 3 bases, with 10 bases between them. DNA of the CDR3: TGCAGTGCTCCAGGGGTGGCTAATGAAAAACTGTTTTTT. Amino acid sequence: CSAPGVANEKLFF.

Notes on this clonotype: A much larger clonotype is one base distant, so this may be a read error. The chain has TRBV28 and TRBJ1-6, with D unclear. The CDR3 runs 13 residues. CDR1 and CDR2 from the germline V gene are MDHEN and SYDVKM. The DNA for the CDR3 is TGTGCCATCAGTTCCGGGCAGAATTCACCCCTCCACTTT. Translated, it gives CAISSGQNSPLHF.

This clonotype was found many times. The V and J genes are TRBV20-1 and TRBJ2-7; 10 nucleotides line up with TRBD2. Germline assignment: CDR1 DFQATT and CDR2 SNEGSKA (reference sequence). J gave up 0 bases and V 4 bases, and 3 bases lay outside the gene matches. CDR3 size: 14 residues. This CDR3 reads CSAIRLAGSYEQYF. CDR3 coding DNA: TGCAGTGCTATTCGACTAGCGGGCTCCTACGAGCAGTACTTC.

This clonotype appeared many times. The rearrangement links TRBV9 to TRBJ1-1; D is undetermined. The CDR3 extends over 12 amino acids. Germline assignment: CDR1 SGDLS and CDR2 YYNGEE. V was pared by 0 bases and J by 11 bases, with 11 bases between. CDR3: CASSVVEGGAFF. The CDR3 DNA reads TGTGCCAGCAGCGTAGTCGAAGGTGGGGCTTTCTTT.

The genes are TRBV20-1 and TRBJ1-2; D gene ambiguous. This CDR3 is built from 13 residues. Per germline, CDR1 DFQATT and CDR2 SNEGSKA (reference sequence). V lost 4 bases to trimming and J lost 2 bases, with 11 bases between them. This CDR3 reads CSAKGPGNYGYTF. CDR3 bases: TGCAGTGCTAAAGGACCCGGCAACTATGGCTACACCTTC.